This T cell receptor (beta chain) came from a study of OX40 agonist ivuxolimab in advanced cancers. The assay was immunoSEQ multiplex PCR, and TCRdb's table has in-frame clones only and misses some. The sample holds some 86,000 clones, approximately 86% seen once. This clonotype originated in an adult with an advanced solid tumor such as melanoma, head and neck, liver or kidney cancer. The specimen comprised CD4+ or CD8+ T cells sorted from blood, sampled in a trial of the OX40 agonist ivuxolimab.

The CDR3 DNA is TGTGCCAGCAGCTTATGGGCTGGGAACACTGAAGCTTTCTTT. The encoded protein is CASSLWAGNTEAFF. This sequence joins TRBV7-2 and TRBJ1-1; D uncertain. The germline V and J ends were trimmed by 2 bases and 1 base, with 8 bases remaining between them. This CDR3 region has 14 residues. Per the germline V gene, CDR1 is SGHTA and CDR2 is FQGNSA.